The clone carrying this T cell receptor (beta chain) was seen only once. Antigen specificity is unknown. The PCR used 60 Vbeta and 13 Jbeta primers. The assay was immunoSEQ multiplex PCR, and TCRdb's table has in-frame clones only and misses some. Among some 180,000 clones listed, more than 70% were seen once. J gave up 1 base and V 3 bases, and 3 bases lay outside the gene matches. Germline assignment: CDR1 SGHDT and CDR2 YYEEEE. The CDR3 length is 14 residues. The entry originates in a study of cytomegalovirus exposure and HLA in healthy donors. Findings and limits, study-wide: Several of the most significant clusters appeared linked to common viral pathogens, based on a later analysis. In an earlier analysis, about 87% or about 30%: the productive usage of most TCR beta V segments.

This sequence joins TRBV5-6 and TRBJ1-1; TRBD1 matches 7 bases. The sequence came from a man in his forties or fifties in good health and CMV-seropositive. Material for sequencing was PBMCs. The CDR3 reads CASSSGQWNTEAFF. As DNA, the CDR3 is TGTGCCAGCAGCTCGGGACAGTGGAACACTGAAGCTTTCTTT.